These 15 T cell receptor beta chains originate from one sample sequenced in a study of blood T cell repertoires in COVID-19. Profiling relied on immunoSEQ multiplex PCR, and the TCRdb table lists in-frame clones only, not all of them. The sample lists 120,000 to 150,000 clones, more than 60% occurring once. Sequencing used peripheral blood. Every receptor here comes from a man aged 50-59 years with acute or convalescent COVID-19.

This clone appeared a single time. V is TRBV6-5 and J is TRBJ1-5; no definite D call. The V gene lost 6 bases and the J gene lost 1 base, with 13 bases spanning the gap. CDR1 and CDR2 (germline): MNHEY, SVGAGI. The CDR3 consists of 15 residues. The CDR3 DNA reads as TGTGCCAGCAGCCCCAGGCAATGGAGCAATCAGCCCCAGCATTTT. Translation: CASSPRQWSNQPQHF.

This clone was recorded only once. This chain links TRBV11-3 with TRBJ2-6, with a possible D match to TRBD2 (6 bases). Trimming took 5 bases from V and 1 from J, leaving 6 bases between them. CDR1 and CDR2 (germline): SGHNT, YENEEA. The CDR3 covers 14 residues. In DNA, the CDR3 is TGTGCCAGCAGCGGGGGGTCTGGGGCCAACGTCCTGACTTTC. Protein: CASSGGSGANVLTF.

The chain carries TRBV6-5 and TRBJ1-2; 8 bases are shared with TRBD1. J was trimmed by 7 bases and V by 6 bases; bases with no gene match: 7. This CDR3 is 13 amino acids long. From germline, CDR1 is MNHEY and CDR2 SVGAGI. In DNA form, the CDR3 reads TGTGCCAGCAGCCGGACAGGGCGGGGTGGCTACACCTTC. Protein product: CASSRTGRGGYTF.

The CDR3 protein is CAIRQSGGEYNEQFF. CDR3 in DNA: TGTGCCATCAGGCAGAGCGGGGGGGAATACAATGAGCAGTTCTTC. This chain uses TRBV10-3 with TRBJ2-1; 10 bases match TRBD2. CDR1 ENHRY and CDR2 SYGVKD come from the germline V gene. Trimming removed 6 bases from V and 4 bases from J; junction bases left unmatched: 6. The CDR3 extends over 15 amino acids.

The chain joins TRBV6-1 to TRBJ1-1, with 9 bases fitting TRBD1. Germline V CDR1 and CDR2: MNHNS, SASEGT. CDR3 length equals 13 residues. J gave up 7 bases and V 3 bases, and 3 bases lay outside the gene matches. The CDR3 DNA reads TGTGCCAGCAGTGAGCGGGACAGGGTTGAAGCTTTCTTT. As protein: CASSERDRVEAFF.

CDR3 sequence reads: CASSAVGETQYF. DNA of the CDR3: TGTGCCAGCAGCGCGGTTGGGGAGACCCAGTACTTC. The V gene is TRBV6-5, the J gene TRBJ2-5; unclear D gene. Trimming cost V 6 bases and J 5 bases, with 10 bases left between them. This CDR3 contains 12 residues. Germline loops: CDR1 MNHEY, CDR2 SVGAGI.

This chain connects TRBV20-1 to TRBJ2-7; 7 bases match TRBD2. From germline, CDR1 is DFQATT and CDR2 SNEGSKA (reference sequence). The CDR3 spans 13 residues. V was pared by 3 bases and J by 2 bases, with 4 bases of the junction left unmatched. In DNA form, the CDR3 reads TGCAGTGCTAGTCAGGGAGGGACCTACGAGCAGTACTTC. Translation gives CSASQGGTYEQYF.

In DNA form, the CDR3 reads TGCGCCAGCAAAGGACAGGGGCTAATTGAAGCTTTCTTT. This translates into CASKGQGLIEAFF. This rearrangement joins TRBV4-1 to TRBJ1-1, with 9 bases fitting TRBD1. CDR1 MGHRA and CDR2 YSYEKL come from the germline V gene. The CDR3 spans 13 residues. J was trimmed by 7 bases and V by 7 bases; bases with no gene match: 7.

This chain joins TRBV5-6 and TRBJ1-1; perhaps TRBD1 as D (5 bases). This CDR3 contains 16 residues. Trimming pared 2 bases from V and 1 base from J, leaving 15 bases between. Germline V gene lookup returns CDR1 SGHDT and CDR2 YYEEEE. CDR3 in DNA: TGTGCCAGCAGCTTTTGGGGGGGACTTCAGAACACTGAAGCTTTCTTT. Translating it yields CASSFWGGLQNTEAFF. The full variable domain, in which reference TRBV5-6 and TRBJ1-1 provide the parts outside the CDR3, is DAGVTQSPTHLIKTRGQQVTLRCSPKSGHDTVSWYQQALGQGPQFIFQYYEEEERQRGNFPDRFSGHQFPNYSSELNVNALLLGDSALYLCASSFWGGLQNTEAFFGQGTRLTVV.

This clone came up a few times. This chain uses TRBV19 with TRBJ2-7; TRBD2 aligns across 8 bases. Trimming at V came to 3 bases and at J to 4 bases, leaving 11 bases not matched to a gene. This CDR3 is 16 amino acids long. The germline CDR1 and CDR2 sequences are LNHDA and SQIVND (reference sequence). The CDR3 DNA reads as TGTGCCAGTAGTATGGGTAGCGGGGAGAGGTTGTACGAGCAGTACGTC. Amino acids: CASSMGSGERLYEQYV.

This chain joins TRBV28 and TRBJ1-1, with D uncertain. V gave up 4 bases and J gave up 0 bases, with 9 bases separating them. The CDR3 has 14 amino acids. CDR1 MDHEN and CDR2 SYDVKM come from the germline V gene. CDR3 region: CASSSPRLNTEAFF. CDR3 in DNA: TGTGCCAGCAGTTCCCCCCGTCTGAACACTGAAGCTTTCTTT. Supplemented by reference TRBV28 and TRBJ1-1, the full variable domain reads DVKVTQSSRYLVKRTGEKVFLECVQDMDHENMFWYRQDPGLGLRLIYFSYDVKMKEKGDIPEGYSVSREKKERFSLILESASTNQTSMYLCASSSPRLNTEAFFGQGTRLTVV.

The chain links TRBV11-2 to TRBJ2-6, with D perhaps TRBD1 (6 bases). Trimming took off 5 bases at V and 0 bases at J, with 8 bases between the two ends. The germline V gene has CDR1 SGHAT and CDR2 FQNNGV. The CDR3 spans 15 residues. The CDR3 spells CASSRGGSGANVLTF. The CDR3 DNA is TGTGCCAGCAGCCGAGGGGGCTCTGGGGCCAACGTCCTGACTTTC.

The chain has TRBV5-5 and TRBJ1-2; D gene ambiguous. Trimming took 2 bases from V and 4 from J, leaving 12 bases between them. The germline CDR1 and CDR2 sequences are SGHKS and YYEKEE (reference sequence). CDR3 size: 14 residues. The chain's CDR3 is CASSLMAGSYGYTF. The CDR3 region has the DNA TGTGCCAGCAGCTTAATGGCAGGATCCTATGGCTACACCTTC.

The chain carries TRBV6-5 and TRBJ1-2; 7 bases are shared with TRBD1. Trimming at V came to 7 bases and at J to 2 bases, leaving 4 bases not matched to a gene. This CDR3 comprises 13 residues. Looked up from germline, CDR1 is MNHEY and CDR2 is SVGAGI. The CDR3 reads CASTPGQNYGYTF. CDR3 DNA sequence: TGTGCCAGCACGCCGGGACAGAACTATGGCTACACCTTC.

This chain links TRBV6-5 with TRBJ2-5; the match to TRBD2 covers 9 bases. Germline-derived CDR1 and CDR2 are MNHEY and SVGAGI. The CDR3 is 15 amino acids. With V trimmed by 7 bases and J by 2 bases, 8 bases remained unmatched. This CDR3 is CASTESGGPQETQYF. CDR3 nucleotides: TGTGCCAGCACAGAGAGCGGGGGGCCTCAAGAGACCCAGTACTTC.